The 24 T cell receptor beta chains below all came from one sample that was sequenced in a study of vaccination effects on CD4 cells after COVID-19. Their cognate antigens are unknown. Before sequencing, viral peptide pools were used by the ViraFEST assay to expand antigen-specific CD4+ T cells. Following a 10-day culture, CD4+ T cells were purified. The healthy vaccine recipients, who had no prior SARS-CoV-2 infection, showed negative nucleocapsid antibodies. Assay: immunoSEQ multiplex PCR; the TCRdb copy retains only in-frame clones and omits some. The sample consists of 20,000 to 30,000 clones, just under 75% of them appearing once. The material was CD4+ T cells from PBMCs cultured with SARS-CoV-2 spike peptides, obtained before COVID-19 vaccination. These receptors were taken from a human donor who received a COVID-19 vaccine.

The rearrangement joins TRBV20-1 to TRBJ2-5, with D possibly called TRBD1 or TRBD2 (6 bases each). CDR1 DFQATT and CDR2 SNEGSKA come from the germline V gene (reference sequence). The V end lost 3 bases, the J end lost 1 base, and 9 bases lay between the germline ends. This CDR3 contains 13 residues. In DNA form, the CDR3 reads TGCAGTGCTAGTGGGGGGCGCCAAGAGACCCAGTACTTC. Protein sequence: CSASGGRQETQYF.

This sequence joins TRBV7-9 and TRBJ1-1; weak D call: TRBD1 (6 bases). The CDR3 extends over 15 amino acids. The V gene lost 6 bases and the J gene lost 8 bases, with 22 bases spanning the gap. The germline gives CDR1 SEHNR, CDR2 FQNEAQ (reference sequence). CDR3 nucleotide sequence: TGTGCCAGCAGGGCGGACAGACTCGTTAGAGAGGAAGCTTTCTTT. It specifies CASRADRLVREEAFF.

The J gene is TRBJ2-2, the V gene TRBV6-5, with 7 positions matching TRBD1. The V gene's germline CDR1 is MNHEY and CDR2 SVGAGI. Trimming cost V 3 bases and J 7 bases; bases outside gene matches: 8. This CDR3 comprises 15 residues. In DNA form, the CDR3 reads TGTGCCAGCAGTTATTACCGGACAGGCGACGGGGAGCTGTTTTTT. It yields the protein CASSYYRTGDGELFF.

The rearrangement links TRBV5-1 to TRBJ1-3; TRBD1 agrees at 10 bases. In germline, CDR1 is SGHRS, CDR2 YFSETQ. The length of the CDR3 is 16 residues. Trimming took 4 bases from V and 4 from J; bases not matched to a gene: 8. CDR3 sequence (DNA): TGCGCCAGCAGCGAAGACAGGGGGCAAGGAGGAAACACCATATATTTT. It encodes CASSEDRGQGGNTIYF.

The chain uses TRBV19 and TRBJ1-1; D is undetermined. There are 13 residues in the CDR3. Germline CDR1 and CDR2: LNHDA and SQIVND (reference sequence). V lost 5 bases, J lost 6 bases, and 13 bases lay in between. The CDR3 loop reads CASSDILEPEAFF. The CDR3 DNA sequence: TGTGCCAGTAGTGATATACTGGAACCTGAAGCTTTCTTT.

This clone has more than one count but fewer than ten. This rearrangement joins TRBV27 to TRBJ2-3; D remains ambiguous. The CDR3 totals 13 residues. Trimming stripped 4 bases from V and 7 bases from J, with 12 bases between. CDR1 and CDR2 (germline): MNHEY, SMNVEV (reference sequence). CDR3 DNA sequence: TGTGCCAGCAGTTCCTCCGTTGGGAATACGCAGTATTTT. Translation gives CASSSSVGNTQYF.

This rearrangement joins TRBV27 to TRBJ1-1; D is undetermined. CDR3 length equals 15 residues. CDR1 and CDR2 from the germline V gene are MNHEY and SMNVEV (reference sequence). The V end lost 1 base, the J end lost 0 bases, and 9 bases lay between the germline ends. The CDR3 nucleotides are TGTGCCAGCAGTTTATTTGGACGGATGAACACTGAAGCTTTCTTT. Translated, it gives CASSLFGRMNTEAFF.

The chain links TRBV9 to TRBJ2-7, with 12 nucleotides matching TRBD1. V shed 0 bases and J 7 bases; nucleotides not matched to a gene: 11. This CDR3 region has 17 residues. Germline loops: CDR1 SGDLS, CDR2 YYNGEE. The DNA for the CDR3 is TGTGCCAGCAGCGTAGCCTCGGGACAGGGGGCAGTGGGGGAGCAGTACTTC. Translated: CASSVASGQGAVGEQYF. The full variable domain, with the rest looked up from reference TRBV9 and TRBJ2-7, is DSGVTQTPKHLITATGQRVTLRCSPRSGDLSVYWYQQSLDQGLQFLIQYYNGEERAKGNILERFSAQQFPDLHSELNLSSLELGDSALYFCASSVASGQGAVGEQYFGPGTRLTVT.

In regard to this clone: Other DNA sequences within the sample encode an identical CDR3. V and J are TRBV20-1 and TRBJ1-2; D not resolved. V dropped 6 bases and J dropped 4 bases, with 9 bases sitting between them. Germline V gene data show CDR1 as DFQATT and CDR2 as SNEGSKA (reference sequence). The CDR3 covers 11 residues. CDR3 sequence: CSAAPLYGYTF. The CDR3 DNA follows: TGCAGTGCCGCCCCCCTCTATGGCTACACCTTC.

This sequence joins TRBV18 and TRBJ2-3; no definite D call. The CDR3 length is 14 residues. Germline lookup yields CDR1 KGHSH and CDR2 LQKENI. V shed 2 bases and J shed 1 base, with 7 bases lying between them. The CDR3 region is CASSPSAGTDTQYF. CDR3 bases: TGTGCCAGCTCACCATCCGCAGGCACAGATACGCAGTATTTT.

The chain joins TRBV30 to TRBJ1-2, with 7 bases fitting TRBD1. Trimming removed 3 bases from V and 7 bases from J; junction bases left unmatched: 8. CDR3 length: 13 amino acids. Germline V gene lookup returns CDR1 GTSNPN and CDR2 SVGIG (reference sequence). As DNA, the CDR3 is TGTGCCTGGAGAAGAGGGGGCGCGTTTGGCTACACCTTC. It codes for CAWRRGGAFGYTF.

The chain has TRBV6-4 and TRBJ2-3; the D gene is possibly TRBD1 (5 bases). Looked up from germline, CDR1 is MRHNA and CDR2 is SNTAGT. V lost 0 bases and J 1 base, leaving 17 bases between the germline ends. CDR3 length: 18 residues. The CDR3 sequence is CASSDSYSSVGGTDTQYF. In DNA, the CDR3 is TGTGCCAGCAGTGACTCGTATTCATCTGTAGGGGGCACAGATACGCAGTATTTT.

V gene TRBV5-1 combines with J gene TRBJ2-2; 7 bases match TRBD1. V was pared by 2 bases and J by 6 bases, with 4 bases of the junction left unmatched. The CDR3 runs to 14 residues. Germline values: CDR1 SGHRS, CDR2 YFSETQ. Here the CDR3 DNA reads TGCGCCAGCAGCTTCGGTCAGGGGGCCGGGGAGCTGTTTTTT. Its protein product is CASSFGQGAGELFF.

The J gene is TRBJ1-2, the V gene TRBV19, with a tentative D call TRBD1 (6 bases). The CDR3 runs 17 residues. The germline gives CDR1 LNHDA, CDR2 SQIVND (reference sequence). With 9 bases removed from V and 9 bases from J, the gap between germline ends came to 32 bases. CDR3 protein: CASRGRRQAQYEVSYTF. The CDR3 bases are TGTGCCAGCAGAGGACGAAGACAGGCTCAGTACGAGGTCAGCTACACCTTC.

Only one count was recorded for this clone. DNA for the CDR3: TGCAGCGTGCCCTACAGGGGGCACGCCAACGTCCTGACTTTC. Translation: CSVPYRGHANVLTF. The chain is built from TRBV29-1 and TRBJ2-6; 9 bases align to TRBD1. The germline V gene has CDR1 SQVTM and CDR2 ANQGSEA. The length of the CDR3 is 14 residues. Trimming at V came to 6 bases and at J to 7 bases, leaving 7 bases not matched to a gene. The full variable domain, completed using reference TRBV29-1 and TRBJ2-6, is SAVISQKPSRDICQRGTSLTIQCQVDSQVTMMFWYRQQPGQSLTLIATANQGSEATYESGFVIDKFPISRPNLTFSTLTVSNMSPEDSSIYLCSVPYRGHANVLTFGAGSRLTVL.

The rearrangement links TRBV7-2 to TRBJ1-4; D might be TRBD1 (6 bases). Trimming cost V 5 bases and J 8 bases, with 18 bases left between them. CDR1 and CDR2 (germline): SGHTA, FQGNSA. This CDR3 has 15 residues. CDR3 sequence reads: CASSTAGVTMEKLFF. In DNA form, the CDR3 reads TGTGCCAGCAGCACCGCAGGGGTAACGATGGAAAAACTGTTTTTT.

CDR3 region: CASSHGLARETQYF. In DNA form, the CDR3 reads TGCGCCAGCAGCCACGGACTAGCTCGAGAGACCCAGTACTTC. The chain couples TRBV5-1 to TRBJ2-5, with 8 bases fitting TRBD2. Losses at the gene ends were 4 bases for V and 4 bases for J; bases not matched to a gene: 6. This CDR3 contains 14 residues. Germline CDR1 SGHRS, CDR2 YFSETQ.

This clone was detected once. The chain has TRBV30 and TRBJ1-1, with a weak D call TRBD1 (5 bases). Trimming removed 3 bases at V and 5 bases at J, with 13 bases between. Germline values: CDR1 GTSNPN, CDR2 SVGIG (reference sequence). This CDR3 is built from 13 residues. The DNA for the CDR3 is TGTGCCTGGAGCGCCAGGGTTAGGACTGAAGCTTTCTTT. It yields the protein CAWSARVRTEAFF.

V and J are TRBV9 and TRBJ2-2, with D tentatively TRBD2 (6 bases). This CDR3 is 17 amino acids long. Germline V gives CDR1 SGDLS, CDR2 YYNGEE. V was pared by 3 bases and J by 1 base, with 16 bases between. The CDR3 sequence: CASSGAEQAGNTGELFF. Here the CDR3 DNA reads TGTGCCAGCAGCGGCGCGGAGCAAGCGGGGAACACCGGGGAGCTGTTTTTT. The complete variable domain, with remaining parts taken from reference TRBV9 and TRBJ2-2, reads DSGVTQTPKHLITATGQRVTLRCSPRSGDLSVYWYQQSLDQGLQFLIQYYNGEERAKGNILERFSAQQFPDLHSELNLSSLELGDSALYFCASSGAEQAGNTGELFFGEGSRLTVL.

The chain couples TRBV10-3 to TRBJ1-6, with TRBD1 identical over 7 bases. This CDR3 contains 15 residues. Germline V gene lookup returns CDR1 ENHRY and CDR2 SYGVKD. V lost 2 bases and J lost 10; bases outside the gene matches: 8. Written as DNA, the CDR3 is TGTGCCATCAGTGAGCCGACAGGGCAAGCGTCACCCCTCCACTTT. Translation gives CAISEPTGQASPLHF.

CDR3 in DNA: TGTGCCAGCAGTTTAGCGGGGGGCTCTGGCACAGATACGCAGTATTTT. Protein: CASSLAGGSGTDTQYF. V gene TRBV6-5 combines with J gene TRBJ2-3; TRBD2 agrees at 10 bases. CDR3 length equals 16 residues. The germline V gene encodes CDR1 MNHEY and CDR2 SVGAGI. After removal of 4 bases from V and 1 base from J, the junction contained 5 bases not matched to a gene.

CDR3 DNA sequence: TGTGCCAGCAGCCTTCAGAGTGGCACAGATACGCAGTATTTT. As protein: CASSLQSGTDTQYF. The chain is built from TRBV6-5 and TRBJ2-3, with D unclear. Germline assignment: CDR1 MNHEY and CDR2 SVGAGI. The CDR3 consists of 14 residues. The V and J ends lost 6 bases and 1 base respectively, with 11 bases between them.

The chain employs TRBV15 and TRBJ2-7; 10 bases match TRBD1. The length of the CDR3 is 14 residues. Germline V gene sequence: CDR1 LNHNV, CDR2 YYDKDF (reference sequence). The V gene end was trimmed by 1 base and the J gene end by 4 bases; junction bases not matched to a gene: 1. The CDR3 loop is CATSRGDRGYEQYF. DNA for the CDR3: TGTGCCACCAGCAGAGGGGACAGGGGTTACGAGCAGTACTTC.

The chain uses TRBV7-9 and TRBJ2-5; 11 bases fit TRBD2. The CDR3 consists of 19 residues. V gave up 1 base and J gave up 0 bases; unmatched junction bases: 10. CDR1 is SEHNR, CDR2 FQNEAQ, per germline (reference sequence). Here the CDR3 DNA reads TGTGCCAGCAGCTTAGTTCGGGTTAGCGGGGGGGCGTACCAAGAGACCCAGTACTTC. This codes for CASSLVRVSGGAYQETQYF. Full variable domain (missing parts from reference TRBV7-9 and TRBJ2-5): DTGVSQNPRHKITKRGQNVTFRCDPISEHNRLYWYRQTLGQGPEFLTYFQNEAQLEKSRLLSDRFSAERPKGSFSTLEIQRTEQGDSAMYLCASSLVRVSGGAYQETQYFGPGTRLLVL.